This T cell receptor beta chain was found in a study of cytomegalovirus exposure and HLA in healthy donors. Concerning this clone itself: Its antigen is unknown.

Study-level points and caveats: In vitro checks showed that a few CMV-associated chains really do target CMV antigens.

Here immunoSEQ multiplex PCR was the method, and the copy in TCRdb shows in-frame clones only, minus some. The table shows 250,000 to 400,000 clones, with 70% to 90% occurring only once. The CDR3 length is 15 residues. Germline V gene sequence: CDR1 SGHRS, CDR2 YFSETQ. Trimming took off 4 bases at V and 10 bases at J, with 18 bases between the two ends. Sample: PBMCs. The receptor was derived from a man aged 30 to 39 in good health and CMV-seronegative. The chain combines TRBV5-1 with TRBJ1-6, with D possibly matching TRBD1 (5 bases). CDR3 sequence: CASSPEAGTVSPLHF. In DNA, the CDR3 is TGCGCCAGCAGCCCGGAAGCGGGGACCGTATCACCCCTCCACTTT.